Listed here are 32 T cell receptor beta chains from one sample, sequenced in a study of control samples from healthy donors and cancer patients. Sequencing used immunoSEQ multiplex PCR; TCRdb keeps in-frame clones, though not all of them. The sample gives 90,000 to 140,000 clones, 83% of which show up once; less than 15% is in the top ten. The sequencing sample was made of blood. These receptors were obtained from a woman aged 50 to 60 in good health.

The chain employs TRBV7-3 and TRBJ2-2, with 10 bases that match TRBD1. The V and J ends lost 5 bases and 8 bases, in that order; junction bases with no gene match: 5. Germline assignment: CDR1 SGHTA and CDR2 FQGTGA. The CDR3 is 14 residues long. DNA of the CDR3: TGTGCCAGCAGCCCAGACAGGGGGCGAGGGGAGCTGTTTTTT. It specifies CASSPDRGRGELFF.

This clone was recorded only once. The V gene is TRBV4-2, the J gene TRBJ2-3; 12 bases match TRBD2. Germline V lookup: CDR1 LGHNA, CDR2 YNFKEQ. The CDR3 contains 18 residues. V was pared by 0 bases and J by 4 bases, with 8 bases of the junction left unmatched. This chain's CDR3 is CASSQDPLAGGFPDTQYF. CDR3 bases: TGTGCCAGCAGCCAAGATCCCCTAGCGGGAGGGTTCCCAGATACGCAGTATTTT.

In this sample, this clone turned up once. The chain uses TRBV3-1 (or the pseudogene TRBV3-2) and TRBJ1-3; 7 nucleotides align to TRBD1. This CDR3 has 16 residues. J was trimmed by 3 bases and V by 4 bases; bases with no gene match: 9. Germline V gene sequence: CDR1 LGHDT, CDR2 YNNKEL (reference sequence). CDR3 region: CASSRARGQGGNTIYF. The CDR3 nucleotides are TGTGCCAGCAGCCGGGCTAGGGGGCAAGGTGGAAACACCATATATTTT.

The CDR3 protein is CATSRDKGPGNTIYF. The CDR3 nucleotides read TGTGCCACCAGCAGAGATAAGGGCCCTGGAAACACCATATATTTT. The V gene is TRBV15, the J gene TRBJ1-3, with D hard to call. Germline CDR1 and CDR2: LNHNV and YYDKDF (reference sequence). This CDR3 region has 15 residues. The V and J ends lost 0 bases and 2 bases respectively, with 8 bases between them.

V gene TRBV5-1 combines with J gene TRBJ2-7; D call uncertain. CDR1 SGHRS and CDR2 YFSETQ come from the germline V gene. V dropped 0 bases and J dropped 6 bases, with 10 bases sitting between them. There are 13 residues in the CDR3. The CDR3 nucleotides are TGCGCCAGCAGCTTGGCCTGGGGTGTCGAGCAGTACTTC. Its protein product is CASSLAWGVEQYF.

The V call is TRBV7-9, the J call TRBJ2-1, with 8 bases aligning to TRBD1. Germline-derived CDR1 and CDR2 are SEHNR and FQNEAQ (reference sequence). The CDR3 consists of 16 residues. V was pared by 3 bases and J by 5 bases, with 9 bases of the junction left unmatched. The CDR3 is CASSFFFGQGHNEQFF. As DNA, the CDR3 is TGTGCCAGCAGCTTTTTTTTTGGACAGGGCCACAATGAGCAGTTCTTC.

Only a few counts were recorded for this clone. The V and J genes are TRBV20-1 and TRBJ2-1; D gene unclear. The CDR3 sequence is 12 residues long. Per germline, CDR1 DFQATT and CDR2 SNEGSKA (reference sequence). The germline V and J ends were trimmed by 3 bases and 8 bases, with 11 bases remaining between them. CDR3 amino acids: CSASPSRYEQFF. CDR3 DNA sequence: TGCAGTGCTAGTCCCTCAAGGTATGAGCAGTTCTTC.

This sequence joins TRBV6-2 or TRBV6-3 and TRBJ1-5; 7 bases agree with TRBD1. Germline V lookup: CDR1 MNHEY, CDR2 SVGEGT. The CDR3 consists of 15 residues. V shed 6 bases, J shed 2 bases, and the junction held 7 bases outside the gene matches. The CDR3 region is CASSRGTVGNQPQHF. CDR3 coding DNA: TGTGCCAGCAGCCGTGGGACAGTGGGCAATCAGCCCCAGCATTTT.

This clone came up once. The genes are TRBV11-2 and TRBJ2-5; D gene unclear. Germline CDR1 SGHAT, CDR2 FQNNGV. The CDR3 has 13 amino acids. Between the trimmed V and J ends, which lost 1 base and 2 bases, there was a span of 5 bases. CDR3 DNA sequence: TGTGCCAGCAGCTTAGTTAGTCAAGAGACCCAGTACTTC. The encoded protein is CASSLVSQETQYF.

J is TRBJ2-1 and V is TRBV5-1; possible D gene TRBD2, 5 bases. The V end lost 2 bases, the J end lost 7 bases, and 10 bases lay between the germline ends. CDR3 length: 13 amino acids. The V gene's germline CDR1 is SGHRS and CDR2 YFSETQ. This CDR3 reads CASSFMGRNEQFF. CDR3 bases: TGCGCCAGCAGCTTCATGGGGAGAAATGAGCAGTTCTTC.

This sequence joins TRBV2 and TRBJ2-3; 10 bases align to TRBD2. The CDR3 spans 17 residues. The V and J ends lost 2 bases and 2 bases, in that order; junction bases with no gene match: 7. CDR1 and CDR2 from the germline V gene are SNHLY and FYNNEI. The CDR3 here is CASSELSSGRYTDTQYF. The DNA for the CDR3 is TGTGCCAGCAGTGAATTGTCTAGCGGGAGATACACAGATACGCAGTATTTT.

The chain links TRBV19 to TRBJ2-3, with D perhaps TRBD1 (6 bases). Deletions cut 4 bases from V and 4 bases from J, with 18 bases between. Germline loops: CDR1 LNHDA, CDR2 SQIVND (reference sequence). CDR3 length: 16 residues. CDR3 region: CASSTTRDRYSDTQYF. For the CDR3, the DNA is TGTGCCAGTAGTACCACCCGCGACAGGTACTCAGATACGCAGTATTTT.

V is TRBV10-2 and J is TRBJ2-5; 14 bases agree with TRBD2. Germline assignment: CDR1 WSHSY and CDR2 SAAADI. The CDR3 runs to 14 residues. V was pared by 8 bases and J by 5 bases, with 4 bases of the junction left unmatched. The CDR3 here is CASGLAGGSETQYF. The CDR3 coding sequence is TGCGCCAGCGGACTAGCGGGAGGATCGGAGACCCAGTACTTC.

J is TRBJ1-6 and V is TRBV5-6; D call uncertain. The V end lost 7 bases, the J end lost 9 bases, and 20 bases lay between the germline ends. Per the germline V gene, CDR1 is SGHDT and CDR2 is YYEEEE. CDR3 size: 15 residues. CDR3 sequence reads: CASWIQGIGISPLHF. CDR3 bases: TGTGCCAGCTGGATCCAAGGAATTGGAATTTCACCCCTCCACTTT.

This sequence joins TRBV27 and TRBJ2-3; perhaps TRBD1 as D (5 bases). The V end was cut by 1 base, the J end by 5 bases, with 16 bases between. The CDR3 spans 16 residues. Germline loops: CDR1 MNHEY, CDR2 SMNVEV (reference sequence). The CDR3 sequence: CASSLFSGRDGDTQYF. The DNA of the CDR3 is TGTGCCAGCAGTTTATTTTCCGGCAGGGATGGAGATACGCAGTATTTT.

This clone was counted once. CDR3 sequence reads: CASSLVGSAGFGELFF. In DNA form, the CDR3 reads TGCGCCAGCAGCTTGGTTGGATCAGCGGGGTTCGGGGAGCTGTTTTTT. The J gene is TRBJ2-2, the V gene TRBV5-1, with 7 nucleotides matching TRBD2. This CDR3 contains 16 residues. The germline gives CDR1 SGHRS, CDR2 YFSETQ. V lost 0 bases and J lost 7; bases outside the gene matches: 9.

This chain links TRBV3-1 (or the pseudogene TRBV3-2) with TRBJ2-7; D is ambiguous. The CDR3 has 14 residues. The germline V gene has CDR1 LGHDT and CDR2 YNNKEL (reference sequence). V lost 1 base, J lost 0 bases, and 7 bases lay in between. The CDR3 DNA reads as TGTGCCAGCAGCCAAGTCCCTAACTCCTACGAGCAGTACTTC. Translating gives CASSQVPNSYEQYF.

For this clone: At one of its ends the junction is not consistent with the germline gene, which may arise from a read error. This rearrangement joins TRBV3-1 (or the pseudogene TRBV3-2) to TRBJ1-1; D may be TRBD1 (6 bases). CDR3 length: 14 residues. Germline CDR1 is LGHDT and CDR2 is YNNKEL (reference sequence). The CDR3: CTSRQTGVNTEAFF. DNA of the CDR3: TGTACCAGCAGGCAGACAGGAGTGAACACTGAAGCTTTCTTT.

This chain joins TRBV5-4 and TRBJ2-7; either TRBD1 or TRBD2 may supply D (5 bases each). The CDR3 loop spans 12 amino acids. CDR1 is SGHNT and CDR2 is YYREEE in the germline V gene (reference sequence). This CDR3 reads CVLGDGAPEQYF. The CDR3 nucleotides read TGTGTCCTGGGGGACGGGGCCCCCGAGCAGTACTTC.

This clone was picked up one time. The chain couples TRBV14 to TRBJ2-7; 9 nucleotides agree with TRBD2. This CDR3 has 17 residues. Per germline, CDR1 SGHDN and CDR2 FVKESK. V shed 1 base and J 1 base; nucleotides not matched to a gene: 8. The CDR3 loop is CASSQVISGSRSYEQYF. As DNA, the CDR3 is TGTGCCAGCAGCCAAGTGATTAGCGGGAGTAGGTCCTACGAGCAGTACTTC.

The genes are TRBV18 and TRBJ1-5; no clear D gene. This CDR3 is built from 14 residues. V lost 5 bases to trimming and J lost 0 bases, with 8 bases between them. In germline, CDR1 is KGHSH, CDR2 LQKENI. The CDR3 loop reads CASSATDSNQPQHF. CDR3 nucleotides: TGTGCCAGCTCAGCGACGGATAGCAATCAGCCCCAGCATTTT.

This chain connects TRBV7-6 to TRBJ2-5, with D hard to call. Germline CDR1 SGHVS, CDR2 FNYEAQ. The CDR3 loop spans 13 amino acids. Trimming shortened V by 2 bases and J by 1 base, and 5 bases separated the two germline ends. CDR3 DNA sequence: TGTGCCAGCAGCTTAACCCCCCAAGAGACCCAGTACTTC. Protein sequence: CASSLTPQETQYF.

V gene TRBV10-3 combines with J gene TRBJ2-5, with TRBD1 matching over 8 bases. The trim removed 5 bases at V and 2 bases at J, leaving 4 bases unmatched. CDR1 is ENHRY, CDR2 SYGVKD, per germline. The CDR3 length is 14 residues. CDR3 sequence: CAISPGQGQETQYF. The CDR3, as DNA: TGTGCCATCAGTCCCGGACAGGGACAAGAGACCCAGTACTTC.

This clone was observed a single time. This chain links TRBV4-2 with TRBJ1-1; unclear D gene. The CDR3 is made up of 15 amino acids. The V end was cut by 2 bases, the J end by 5 bases, with 15 bases between. The germline gives CDR1 LGHNA, CDR2 YNFKEQ. Here the CDR3 DNA reads TGTGCCAGCAGCCAATCGAGTCACTCGGGGACTGAAGCTTTCTTT. Its translation: CASSQSSHSGTEAFF.

This chain uses TRBV15 with TRBJ1-1; TRBD1 matches 9 bases. This CDR3 region has 14 residues. Germline V gene data show CDR1 as LNHNV and CDR2 as YYDKDF (reference sequence). The V and J ends lost 11 bases and 3 bases, in that order; junction bases with no gene match: 10. The chain's CDR3 is CASRVTGGYTEAFF. CDR3 DNA sequence: TGTGCCTCTCGAGTTACAGGGGGCTACACTGAAGCTTTCTTT.

The chain couples TRBV11-3 to TRBJ2-1, with TRBD2 matching over 9 bases. V lost 2 bases and J lost 8; bases outside the gene matches: 4. Germline CDR1 SGHNT, CDR2 YENEEA. The CDR3 runs 14 residues. The chain's CDR3 is CASSLSLAGDEQFF. The CDR3 nucleotides are TGTGCCAGCAGCTTATCACTAGCGGGCGATGAGCAGTTCTTC.

The gene calls are TRBV9 and TRBJ2-5; the D gene is possibly TRBD2 (6 bases). The CDR3 is 17 residues long. The V gene lost 4 bases and the J gene lost 2 bases, with 21 bases spanning the gap. Germline V gives CDR1 SGDLS, CDR2 YYNGEE. The CDR3 region has the DNA TGTGCCAGCAGCCCGCTTACCGCCACCGGGAGTCAAGAGACCCAGTACTTC. This sequence encodes CASSPLTATGSQETQYF. Full variable domain (outside the CDR3, taken from reference TRBV9 and TRBJ2-5): DSGVTQTPKHLITATGQRVTLRCSPRSGDLSVYWYQQSLDQGLQFLIQYYNGEERAKGNILERFSAQQFPDLHSELNLSSLELGDSALYFCASSPLTATGSQETQYFGPGTRLLVL.

This clone was counted a single time. The chain employs TRBV3-1 (or the pseudogene TRBV3-2) and TRBJ1-2; no firm D call. The CDR3 consists of 14 residues. V was trimmed by 1 base and J by 10 bases, leaving 16 bases between them. Germline V gene lookup returns CDR1 LGHDT and CDR2 YNNKEL (reference sequence). CDR3 sequence (DNA): TGTGCCAGCAGCCAAGCCGGGAGCAAAAAACCCTACACCTTC. This codes for CASSQAGSKKPYTF.

V is TRBV9 and J is TRBJ1-5; D uncertain. This CDR3 comprises 13 residues. With 0 bases removed from V and 3 bases from J, the gap between germline ends came to 4 bases. The germline V gene has CDR1 SGDLS and CDR2 YYNGEE. The CDR3 DNA reads TGTGCCAGCAGCGTAGATTTCAATCAGCCCCAGCATTTT. It specifies CASSVDFNQPQHF.

The gene calls are TRBV9 and TRBJ2-7; a possible D gene is TRBD1 (7 bases). The germline V gene encodes CDR1 SGDLS and CDR2 YYNGEE. The V gene lost 10 bases and the J gene lost 5 bases, with 19 bases spanning the gap. The CDR3 has 13 amino acids. DNA for the CDR3: TGTGCCCGCGGAGGGGGCAGGGGGGACGAGCAGTACTTC. Translated: CARGGGRGDEQYF.

The V and J genes are TRBV5-6 and TRBJ2-5, with D unresolved. Germline V lookup: CDR1 SGHDT, CDR2 YYEEEE. CDR3 length: 16 amino acids. The V gene lost 4 bases and the J gene lost 1 base, with 17 bases spanning the gap. Here the CDR3 DNA reads TGTGCCAGCAGCAATCCTGGAGATTGGACCCAAGAGACCCAGTACTTC. Its protein is CASSNPGDWTQETQYF.

The chain links TRBV18 to TRBJ1-3; D not resolved. The CDR3 is 13 residues long. Trimming removed 5 bases at V and 0 bases at J, with 5 bases between. Germline values: CDR1 KGHSH, CDR2 LQKENI. CDR3 region: CASSESSGNTIYF. In nucleotides, the CDR3 is TGTGCCAGCTCAGAGTCCTCTGGAAACACCATATATTTT.